This TCR beta chain was documented in a study of blood T cell repertoires in COVID-19. A remark on this clone: The sample holds other DNA sequences that translate to the same CDR3.

Generated by immunoSEQ multiplex PCR, the TCRdb table keeps only in-frame clones and is missing some. Altogether more than 70,000 clones are present, around three quarters being singletons, with the ten largest covering 10%. Germline V gives CDR1 MDHEN, CDR2 SYDVKM. V was pared by 5 bases and J by 0 bases, with 2 bases of the junction left unmatched. The CDR3 extends over 14 amino acids. The origin of this receptor is a woman between 65 and 79 years old with acute or convalescent COVID-19. The rearrangement joins TRBV28 to TRBJ2-3, with 7 bases aligning to TRBD1. Sequencing was carried out using peripheral blood. The CDR3 coding sequence is TGTGCCAGCAGTAAGACAGGGAGCACAGATACGCAGTATTTT. It translates to CASSKTGSTDTQYF. Variable domain in full (rest from reference TRBV28 and TRBJ2-3): DVKVTQSSRYLVKRTGEKVFLECVQDMDHENMFWYRQDPGLGLRLIYFSYDVKMKEKGDIPEGYSVSREKKERFSLILESASTNQTSMYLCASSKTGSTDTQYFGPGTRLTVL.